What follows is one TCR beta chain and its context. No cognate antigen has been identified for it. Per-base quality was not reported, and no clone a single base away is much larger than it. The data are from a study of T cell responses to AZD1222 COVID-19 vaccine (dated by TCRdb to the early 2020s). Some background on the complete study: Because spike-specific TCR depth and breadth did not differ between the two schedules, AZD1222 recipients who got a second dose at roughly 4 weeks were pooled with those who got a second dose at roughly 12 weeks. A total of approximately 240 trial participants underwent TCR sequencing, of whom about 210 received two doses of AZD1222 and some 26 received two doses of the MenACWY control vaccine. Trial participants were enrolled by age into 18-55, 56-69 and 70-plus year subgroups, with 148, 28 and 57 TCR-sequenced participants respectively.

The CDR3 regions of human TCRbeta chains were subjected to immunosequencing. Concerning the study's data processing: Repertoire TCRs were checked for matches against a reference library of SARS-CoV-2-specific TCRs that had been generated using the MIRA antigen-specificity platform. Breadth was defined as the fraction of unique TCRs that were SARS-CoV-2-associated, and depth was defined as the fraction of total T cells that were SARS-CoV-2-associated. Using the MIRA data, each spike-specific TCR was assigned both to the spike region to which the TCR was reactive and to a CD4 or CD8 class. Log10-transformed breadth and depth values were compared by one-way ANOVA with Sidak's multiple comparisons tests. In TCRdb, the immuneACCESS table is reduced to in-frame sequences with V and J assigned. These tables do not hold every clone; where another copy was compared, an unresolved V gene accounts for under half, and the others remain unexplained. D and trimming come from the DNA, and the V and J calls and clone size come from that table. Within this sample are about 170,000 clones, with roughly 92% of them counted one time only. The top ten hold 1.6% of the sample.

The full study reports these points: A significant rise in spike-specific TCR breadth and depth was observed after two AZD1222 doses relative to day 0 and relative to MenACWY recipients. The 56-69-year group was small, and its depth increase did not reach significance, likely because of low power. Conclusions about previously exposed vaccinees are limited, since just six AZD1222 recipients were seropositive for SARS-CoV-2 at baseline. Participants were mostly white British, with more females than males. The authors suggested clonal diversity may have been underestimated. Epitopes outside the regions mutated in the B.1.351 and B.1.1.7 variants were reportedly recognized by nearly half of the unique spike-specific TCRs. Because no day 14 peak-response samples were available, the repertoires could be characterized only after the peak T cell response. CD4 TCRs associated with the vaccine covered the entire spike protein, and the dominant responses were in regions 160-218 and 743-854.

Via the germline V gene, CDR1 is SGDLS and CDR2 YYNGEE. Including the terminal cysteine and phenylalanine, the CDR3 comprises 15 residues. CDR3 DNA only is kept here, 45 bases in frame from base 1. At the junction V is shortened by 4 bases and J by 7 bases, with 17 bases in between. In light of the paper, this sample's time point label describes: baseline before first vaccination. Vaccinee samples came from UK trials COV001 and COV002, including a single-blind randomized controlled phase 2/3 trial of AZD1222 (ChAdOx1 nCoV-19) in healthy adults. Trial participant PBMC samples were collected at day 0 and day 28 after the second dose for TCRbeta chain sequencing.

The TCR sequence derives from an adult in good health. The receptor chain draws on TRBV9 and TRBJ2-2; a tentative D call is TRBD2 (7 bases match). The sequencing used peripheral blood, collected on day 0 of AZD1222 vaccination. For the CDR3, the sequence is CASSSRTGRVGELFF. The DNA sequence reads TGTGCCAGCAGCTCACGCACAGGGAGGGTCGGGGAGCTGTTTTTT.